A single sample is the source of the 30 T cell receptor beta chains below, sequenced in a study of blood T cell repertoires in COVID-19. Repertoires were generated with immunoSEQ multiplex PCR, while TCRdb's copy carries only in-frame clones and drops some. The repertoire has around 160,000 clones, over 75% of them found once; the top ten carry 9.5% to 11%. Input material: peripheral blood. All receptors come from a man in his 60s with active or convalescent COVID-19.

The gene calls are TRBV6-5 and TRBJ1-2; 7 bases are a match to TRBD1. With V trimmed by 6 bases and J by 8 bases, 12 bases remained unmatched. The CDR3 is 14 amino acids. The germline V gene has CDR1 MNHEY and CDR2 SVGAGI. This CDR3 is CASSNNRGLSGYTF. The CDR3 region has the DNA TGTGCCAGCAGCAACAACAGGGGACTCAGCGGCTACACCTTC.

The rearrangement uses TRBV12-3 or TRBV12-4 and TRBJ1-5; no firm D call. The length of the CDR3 is 13 residues. V shed 8 bases and J shed 2 bases, with 10 bases lying between them. This CDR3 is CASLLSGNQPQHF. CDR3 nucleotides: TGTGCCAGCCTGTTGAGTGGCAATCAGCCCCAGCATTTT.

The V call is TRBV6-5, the J call TRBJ2-7; 8 bases fit TRBD1. After removal of 7 bases from V and 4 bases from J, the junction contained 9 bases not matched to a gene. Looked up from germline, CDR1 is MNHEY and CDR2 is SVGAGI. The CDR3 is made up of 14 amino acids. CDR3 sequence reads: CASTGGTGLYEQYF. The DNA for the CDR3 is TGTGCCAGCACCGGCGGGACAGGCTTGTACGAGCAGTACTTC.

Only one count was recorded for this clone. This sequence joins TRBV2 and TRBJ2-2, with 11 positions matching TRBD1. V lost 7 bases to trimming and J lost 6 bases; unmatched junction nucleotides: 7. Germline assignment: CDR1 SNHLY and CDR2 FYNNEI. The CDR3 consists of 15 residues. The CDR3 coding sequence is TGTGCCAGCATCGGCGGACAGGGGGCCCCCGGGGAGCTGTTTTTT. It translates to CASIGGQGAPGELFF.

For this clone: Within the sample, other DNA sequences also encode this same CDR3. The V call is TRBV19, the J call TRBJ2-1; 9 bases are shared with TRBD2. The V gene end was trimmed by 7 bases and the J gene end by 4 bases; junction bases not matched to a gene: 2. The CDR3 has 13 amino acids. Germline lookup yields CDR1 LNHDA and CDR2 SQIVND (reference sequence). The chain's CDR3 is CASKAGGYNEQFF. CDR3 DNA sequence: TGTGCCAGTAAGGCGGGGGGGTACAATGAGCAGTTCTTC.

CDR3 sequence reads: CASSSGSTDTQYF. The CDR3 DNA sequence: TGTGCCAGCTCTAGCGGGAGCACAGATACGCAGTATTTT. V and J are TRBV18 and TRBJ2-3, with 7 bases matching TRBD2. Germline V gives CDR1 KGHSH, CDR2 LQKENI. The J segment lost 0 bases and the V segment lost 6 bases, leaving 0 bases of the junction unmatched. The CDR3 has 13 amino acids.

The V call is TRBV7-9, the J call TRBJ2-5; tentative D call: TRBD1 (7 bases). CDR3 length equals 18 residues. Germline assignment: CDR1 SEHNR and CDR2 FQNEAQ (reference sequence). V was cut by 5 bases and J by 5 bases, with 27 bases left in between. In nucleotides, the CDR3 is TGTGCCAGCAGCCCCAACAGGGGAGGCGGACTACCGAGGGAGACCCAGTACTTC. Translation: CASSPNRGGGLPRETQYF. Combining the CDR3 with reference TRBV7-9 and TRBJ2-5 gives the whole variable domain DTGVSQNPRHKITKRGQNVTFRCDPISEHNRLYWYRQTLGQGPEFLTYFQNEAQLEKSRLLSDRFSAERPKGSFSTLEIQRTEQGDSAMYLCASSPNRGGGLPRETQYFGPGTRLLVL.

The chain is built from TRBV15 and TRBJ1-2; D not resolved. Germline V lookup: CDR1 LNHNV, CDR2 YYDKDF (reference sequence). This CDR3 has 12 amino acids. The ends were cut back, 0 bases at V and 8 bases at J, with 7 bases in the middle. The CDR3 spells CATSREGYGYTF. The CDR3 DNA sequence: TGTGCCACCAGCAGAGAGGGCTACGGCTACACCTTC.

V is TRBV5-1 and J is TRBJ2-7, with 9 bases fitting TRBD1. Per the germline V gene, CDR1 is SGHRS and CDR2 is YFSETQ. V gave up 2 bases and J gave up 6 bases; unmatched junction bases: 6. The CDR3 is 14 amino acids. The CDR3 loop reads CASSLAGTGSEQYF. The CDR3 nucleotides read TGCGCCAGCAGCTTAGCCGGGACAGGGAGCGAGCAGTACTTC.

This clone was observed a few times. The J gene is TRBJ1-6, the V gene TRBV5-1; TRBD1 aligns across 10 bases. The CDR3 loop spans 16 amino acids. Germline lookup yields CDR1 SGHRS and CDR2 YFSETQ. V lost 4 bases and J lost 7; bases outside the gene matches: 8. CDR3 coding DNA: TGCGCCAGCAGCCGTACTTCGGGACAGGGGAATTCACCCCTCCACTTT. Translated: CASSRTSGQGNSPLHF.

The chain carries TRBV5-1 and TRBJ2-7; the D gene is possibly TRBD2 (6 bases). This CDR3 has 15 amino acids. The V end was cut by 0 bases, the J end by 0 bases, with 10 bases between. CDR1 is SGHRS, CDR2 YFSETQ, per germline. The CDR3 spells CASSLGGILSYEQYF. For the CDR3, the DNA is TGCGCCAGCAGCTTGGGCGGGATCCTCTCCTACGAGCAGTACTTC. Variable domain in full (rest from reference TRBV5-1 and TRBJ2-7): KAGVTQTPRYLIKTRGQQVTLSCSPISGHRSVSWYQQTPGQGLQFLFEYFSETQRNKGNFPGRFSGRQFSNSRSEMNVSTLELGDSALYLCASSLGGILSYEQYFGPGTRLTVT.

The chain employs TRBV9 and TRBJ2-1; 8 bases fit TRBD2. V shed 0 bases, J shed 0 bases, and the junction held 8 bases outside the gene matches. Germline V gives CDR1 SGDLS, CDR2 YYNGEE. The CDR3 has 18 amino acids. The CDR3 DNA follows: TGTGCCAGCAGCGTAGGAGGCGGGGGGTTGCCCTCCTACAATGAGCAGTTCTTC. Amino acids: CASSVGGGGLPSYNEQFF.

V gene TRBV7-9 combines with J gene TRBJ1-5, with D possibly matching TRBD1 (6 bases). With 4 bases removed from V and 0 bases from J, the gap between germline ends came to 10 bases. Germline V gene data show CDR1 as SEHNR and CDR2 as FQNEAQ (reference sequence). CDR3 length: 15 residues. The CDR3 DNA is TGTGCCAGCAGCTCCGGACAGTTTAGCAATCAGCCCCAGCATTTT. Protein product: CASSSGQFSNQPQHF.

CDR3 in amino acids: CASVFGRRTEAFF. The CDR3 bases are TGTGCCAGCGTGTTCGGGCGGAGGACTGAAGCTTTCTTT. The V call is TRBV6-5, the J call TRBJ1-1; unclear D gene. CDR1 is MNHEY and CDR2 is SVGAGI in the germline V gene. Trimming took 8 bases from V and 5 from J, leaving 15 bases between them. This CDR3 spans 13 amino acids.

This clone was counted only a few times. The chain is built from TRBV24-1 and TRBJ2-2; possibly TRBD2 for D (6 bases). This CDR3 has 18 residues. V dropped 1 base and J dropped 4 bases, with 18 bases sitting between them. CDR1 is KGHDR and CDR2 is SFDVKD in the germline V gene. For the CDR3, the DNA is TGTGCCACCAGTGATTTCCCCCCCCCGGGACTGCTCACCGGGGAGCTGTTTTTT. This encodes CATSDFPPPGLLTGELFF.

The rearrangement uses TRBV5-8 and TRBJ1-4; 9 bases line up with TRBD1. The J segment lost 4 bases and the V segment lost 0 bases, leaving 4 bases of the junction unmatched. This CDR3 region has 16 residues. Germline CDR1 reads SGHTS; CDR2 reads YDEGEE. In DNA form, the CDR3 reads TGTGCCAGCAGCTTGGGACGGGACAGGGTTAATGAAAAACTGTTTTTT. This gives the protein CASSLGRDRVNEKLFF.

This clone has a handful of counts. The V call is TRBV19, the J call TRBJ1-5; 7 bases map to TRBD1. Per the germline V gene, CDR1 is LNHDA and CDR2 is SQIVND (reference sequence). This CDR3 comprises 15 residues. The ends lost 1 base at V and 6 bases at J; junction bases unmatched: 6. This CDR3 is CASSIGQGGPQPQHF. The DNA of the CDR3 is TGTGCCAGTAGTATAGGACAGGGAGGCCCTCAGCCCCAGCATTTT. Combining the CDR3 with reference TRBV19 and TRBJ1-5 gives the whole variable domain DGGITQSPKYLFRKEGQNVTLSCEQNLNHDAMYWYRQDPGQGLRLIYYSQIVNDFQKGDIAEGYSVSREKKESFPLTVTSAQKNPTAFYLCASSIGQGGPQPQHFGDGTRLSIL.

This clone was detected once. The chain joins TRBV4-1 to TRBJ2-7; D gene unclear. Per the germline V gene, CDR1 is MGHRA and CDR2 is YSYEKL. V lost 0 bases and J 4 bases, leaving 10 bases between the germline ends. The CDR3 runs 14 residues. CDR3 in amino acids: CASSQEGEAYEQYF. CDR3 nucleotides: TGCGCCAGCAGCCAAGAGGGTGAGGCGTACGAGCAGTACTTC.

This clone has just a few counts. The rearrangement links TRBV6-5 to TRBJ2-7, with 10 bases identical to TRBD2. Germline V gives CDR1 MNHEY, CDR2 SVGAGI. V lost 5 bases and J lost 8; bases outside the gene matches: 12. The CDR3 has 15 residues. CDR3 sequence: CASSHEFDSGGKQYF. CDR3 DNA sequence: TGTGCCAGCAGTCACGAGTTCGATAGCGGGGGGAAGCAGTACTTC.

This clone appeared a few times. The chain carries TRBV19 and TRBJ1-1, with 10 nucleotides matching TRBD1. J lost 4 bases, V lost 4 bases, and 6 bases had no gene match. The CDR3 runs to 15 residues. Germline values: CDR1 LNHDA, CDR2 SQIVND (reference sequence). DNA for the CDR3: TGTGCCAGTAGTAGCCCGACAGGGGGCGGCACTGAAGCTTTCTTT. Protein sequence: CASSSPTGGGTEAFF.

Here the CDR3 reads CASIVGVGNTIYF. DNA for the CDR3: TGTGCCAGCATAGTAGGGGTTGGAAACACCATATATTTT. This chain links TRBV6-5 with TRBJ1-3; possibly TRBD1 for D (5 bases). Germline lookup yields CDR1 MNHEY and CDR2 SVGAGI. CDR3 length: 13 amino acids. Trimming cost V 7 bases and J 3 bases, with 10 bases left between them.

The rearrangement uses TRBV12-3 or TRBV12-4 and TRBJ1-1, with D uncertain. This CDR3 has 12 amino acids. The ends were cut back, 5 bases at V and 6 bases at J, with 10 bases in the middle. The CDR3 nucleotides are TGTGCCAGCAGTCATCAGATGGCTGAAGCTTTCTTT. It translates to CASSHQMAEAFF.

V usage is TRBV5-1 and J usage is TRBJ1-1; 9 nucleotides match TRBD1. The CDR3 is 15 residues long. V gave up 3 bases and J gave up 0 bases; unmatched junction bases: 3. Germline lookup yields CDR1 SGHRS and CDR2 YFSETQ. DNA for the CDR3: TGCGCCAGCAGCTGGGGACAGGGCCTGAACACTGAAGCTTTCTTT. Protein sequence: CASSWGQGLNTEAFF.

The chain is built from TRBV11-2 and TRBJ2-1, with 11 bases that match TRBD2. This CDR3 spans 17 amino acids. Germline V lookup: CDR1 SGHAT, CDR2 FQNNGV. Trimming took 3 bases from V and 1 from J; bases not matched to a gene: 5. The CDR3 nucleotides are TGTGCCAGCAGCTTGTATAGCGGGGGGGGTTCCTACAATGAGCAGTTCTTC. Encoded protein: CASSLYSGGGSYNEQFF. The variable domain in full, completed from reference TRBV11-2 and TRBJ2-1, reads EAGVAQSPRYKIIEKRQSVAFWCNPISGHATLYWYQQILGQGPKLLIQFQNNGVVDDSQLPKDRFSAERLKGVDSTLKIQPAKLEDSAVYLCASSLYSGGGSYNEQFFGPGTRLTVL.

About this clone: Within the sample, other DNA sequences also encode this same CDR3. CDR3 sequence (DNA): TGTGCCAGCAGTTACTCGGGTGGGGAGGGCTATGGCTACACCTTC. Its translation: CASSYSGGEGYGYTF. This chain links TRBV6-5 with TRBJ1-2; D unresolved. Looked up from germline, CDR1 is MNHEY and CDR2 is SVGAGI. Trimming removed 0 bases at V and 4 bases at J, with 12 bases between. The length of the CDR3 is 15 residues.

This clone was counted only a few times. V usage is TRBV28 and J usage is TRBJ2-7, with TRBD1 matching 9 bases. The CDR3 has 14 amino acids. J was trimmed by 2 bases and V by 7 bases; bases with no gene match: 6. Germline-derived CDR1 and CDR2 are MDHEN and SYDVKM. The CDR3 region is CASTLGTGTYEQYF. The CDR3 DNA reads TGTGCCAGCACCTTAGGGACAGGGACCTACGAGCAGTACTTC.

The V call is TRBV15, the J call TRBJ2-2; D remains unclear. The ends were cut back, 1 base at V and 4 bases at J, with 13 bases in the middle. The CDR3 extends over 16 amino acids. Germline values: CDR1 LNHNV, CDR2 YYDKDF (reference sequence). The CDR3 sequence: CATSRGGPGATGELFF. DNA for the CDR3: TGTGCCACCAGCAGAGGTGGGCCAGGTGCCACCGGGGAGCTGTTTTTT.

CDR3 protein: CASTRDRLYSPLHF. The CDR3 bases are TGTGCCAGTACCCGTGACAGATTGTATTCACCCCTCCACTTT. V and J are TRBV19 and TRBJ1-6; possible D gene TRBD1, 5 bases. CDR1 is LNHDA, CDR2 SQIVND, per germline (reference sequence). The CDR3 extends over 14 amino acids. V lost 7 bases and J 8 bases, leaving 15 bases between the germline ends.

This clone was seen just once. The chain recombines TRBV25-1 with TRBJ2-2, with TRBD2 matching over 9 bases. CDR1 is MGHDK and CDR2 is SYGVNS in the germline V gene. The CDR3 is 16 residues long. J was trimmed by 3 bases and V by 5 bases; bases with no gene match: 7. CDR3 loop: CASSRAGGPYTGELFF. The CDR3 DNA reads TGTGCCAGCAGTAGGGCGGGAGGGCCCTACACCGGGGAGCTGTTTTTT.

The chain joins TRBV15 to TRBJ1-1, with 8 bases that match TRBD1. This CDR3 contains 16 residues. Germline V gene data show CDR1 as LNHNV and CDR2 as YYDKDF (reference sequence). The J segment lost 5 bases and the V segment lost 1 base, leaving 9 bases of the junction unmatched. CDR3 bases: TGTGCCACCAGCAGAGGAACCGGACAGGGTCGAACTGAAGCTTTCTTT. Translating it yields CATSRGTGQGRTEAFF.